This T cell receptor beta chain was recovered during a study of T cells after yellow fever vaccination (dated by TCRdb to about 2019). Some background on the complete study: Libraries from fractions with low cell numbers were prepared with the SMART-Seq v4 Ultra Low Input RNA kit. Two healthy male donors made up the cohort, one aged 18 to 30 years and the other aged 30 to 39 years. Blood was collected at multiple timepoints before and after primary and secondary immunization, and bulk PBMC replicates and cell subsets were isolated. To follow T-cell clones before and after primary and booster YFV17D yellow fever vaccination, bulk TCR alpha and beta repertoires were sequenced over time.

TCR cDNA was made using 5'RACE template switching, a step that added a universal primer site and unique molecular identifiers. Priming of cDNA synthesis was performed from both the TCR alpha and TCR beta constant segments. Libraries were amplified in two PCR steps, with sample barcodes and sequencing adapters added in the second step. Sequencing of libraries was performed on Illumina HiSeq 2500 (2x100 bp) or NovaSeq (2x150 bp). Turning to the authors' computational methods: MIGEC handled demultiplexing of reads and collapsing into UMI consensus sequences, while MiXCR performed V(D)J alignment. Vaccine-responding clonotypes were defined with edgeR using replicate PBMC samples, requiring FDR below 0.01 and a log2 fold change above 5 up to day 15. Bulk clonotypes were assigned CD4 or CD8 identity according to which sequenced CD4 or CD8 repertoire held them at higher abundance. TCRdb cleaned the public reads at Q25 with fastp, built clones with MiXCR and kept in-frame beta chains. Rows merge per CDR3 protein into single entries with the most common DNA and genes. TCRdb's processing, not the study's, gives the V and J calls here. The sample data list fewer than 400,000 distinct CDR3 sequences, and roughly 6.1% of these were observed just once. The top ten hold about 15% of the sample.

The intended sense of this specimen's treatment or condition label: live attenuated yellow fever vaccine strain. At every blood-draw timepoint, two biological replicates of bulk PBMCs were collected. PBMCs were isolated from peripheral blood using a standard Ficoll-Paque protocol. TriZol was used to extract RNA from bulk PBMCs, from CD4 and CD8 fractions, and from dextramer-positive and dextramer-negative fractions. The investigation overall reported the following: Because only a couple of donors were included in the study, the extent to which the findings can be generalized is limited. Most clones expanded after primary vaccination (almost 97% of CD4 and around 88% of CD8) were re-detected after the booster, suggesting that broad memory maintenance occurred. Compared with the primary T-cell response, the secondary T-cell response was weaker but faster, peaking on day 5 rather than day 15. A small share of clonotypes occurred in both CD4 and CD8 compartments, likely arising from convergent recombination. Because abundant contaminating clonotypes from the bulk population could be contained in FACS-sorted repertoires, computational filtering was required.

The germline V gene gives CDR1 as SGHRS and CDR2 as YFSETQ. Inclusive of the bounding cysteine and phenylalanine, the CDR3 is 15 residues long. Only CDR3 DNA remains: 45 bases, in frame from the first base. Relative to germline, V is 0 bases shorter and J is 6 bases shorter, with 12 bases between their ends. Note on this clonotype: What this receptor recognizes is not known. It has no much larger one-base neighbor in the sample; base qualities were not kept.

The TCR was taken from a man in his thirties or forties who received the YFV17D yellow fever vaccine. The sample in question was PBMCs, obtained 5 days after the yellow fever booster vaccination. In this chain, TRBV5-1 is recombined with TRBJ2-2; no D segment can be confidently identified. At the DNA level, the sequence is TGCGCCAGCAGCTTGGCGGCCGTGGCATCCGGGGAGCTGTTTTTT. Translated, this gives CASSLAAVASGELFF.